This T cell receptor beta chain was retrieved from a study of T cell changes during pregnancy in multiple sclerosis. Looked up from germline, CDR1 is SGHRS and CDR2 is YFSETQ. The CDR3 is made up of 15 amino acids. V lost 0 bases, J lost 0 bases, and 7 bases lay in between. The repertoire was sequenced with immunoSEQ multiplex PCR; TCRdb's copy has only in-frame clones and lacks some. The sample lists 90,000 to 100,000 clones, almost 95% occurring once. The material sequenced was peripheral blood, taken in the third trimester of pregnancy. The chain recombines TRBV5-1 with TRBJ2-1; TRBD2 might be the D (5 bases). This TCR derives from a female donor with multiple sclerosis, enrolled in a pregnancy study. The CDR3 region has the DNA TGCGCCAGCAGCTTGGTTGCGGGCTCCTACAATGAGCAGTTCTTC. Protein: CASSLVAGSYNEQFF.